This TCR beta chain was recorded in a study of blood T cell repertoires in COVID-19 (TCRdb year 2020). At the level of the whole study: Collaborator samples came from the United States, Italy and Spain and covered acute and convalescent phases of COVID-19. The prospective study material was composed of cDNA or gDNA derived from T cells, B-cell-depleted T cells, or PBMCs. The dataset comprised deeply sampled blood TCRbeta repertoires from subjects exposed to, actively infected with, or recovered from COVID-19. The repertoires were released in a freely available public database intended as a resource for research on the immune response to SARS-CoV-2. The samples were drawn from the first 160 participants of the ongoing ImmuneRACE study and from 1,254 subjects provided by 6 global collaborators. Sample metadata almost always included a de-identified subject ID, COVID-19 status, age in years and sex. Where available, HLA class I and class II types were taken from metadata supplied by the sample provider and were not determined by assay-based typing. What the authors observed across the whole study: The amount of clinical and demographic metadata varied by source and participant and was provided uncurated.

V drops 6 bases and J drops 2 bases, leaving 14 bases in between. Measured from the cysteine to the phenylalanine, the CDR3 is 15 residues long. The DNA shown is the 45-base CDR3, in frame from base 1. The germline V gene supplies CDR1 MNHEY and CDR2 SVGAGI. The immunoSEQ Assay, a bias-controlled multiplex PCR, was used to amplify TCRbeta CDR3 regions from genomic DNA. Per the original workflow: The number of nucleated cells in each sample was estimated by amplification of reference gene primers within the assay. To quantify the absolute abundance of each unique TCRbeta CDR3 rearrangement, sequence reads were collapsed and filtered. For each sample, productive Simpson clonality was calculated as the square root of Simpson's diversity index over productive rearrangements. Here the immuneACCESS table is served through TCRdb, limited to in-frame sequences with V and J called. Missing clones are a known gap in these copies; in checked studies unresolved V genes cover under half, and the rest lacks a known reason. The V and J calls and clone size come from that table; D and trimming were worked out from the DNA. The sample table shows 400,000 to 450,000 clones, and roughly 87% are seen once. About 0.57% of the sample is held by the ten biggest clonotypes.

As for this clone: The antigen it binds to is not known. Within one base of it there is no much larger clone, and no base qualities were kept.

In the prospective study, participants were about 18 to 95 years old, resided in 24 geographic areas of the United States, and were enrolled through a virtual design. In the prospective study, cohorts were assigned on the basis of participant-reported clinical history obtained from a screening survey and a study questionnaire. Recovered participants in ImmuneRACE Cohort 3 were defined by two consecutive negative NP/OP PCR tests, clearance by a healthcare professional, or resolution of symptoms. In the prospective study, mobile phlebotomists collected whole blood, serum and a nasopharyngeal or oropharyngeal swab from each participant. Additional blood draws and questionnaires over a roughly two-month period could optionally be provided by prospective study participants. Blood samples from the prospective study were shipped frozen or at room temperature prior to DNA extraction.

The receptor chain draws on TRBV6-5 and TRBJ1-5; a confident D gene designation cannot be given. This clonotype was sampled from a man aged 18 to 29 who had recovered from COVID-19. The sequenced sample consisted of PBMCs or T cells enriched from blood (not recorded which). This receptor carries the CDR3 CASSPPGRGNQPQHF. At the DNA level, the sequence is TGTGCCAGCAGCCCGCCGGGGAGGGGCAATCAGCCCCAGCATTTT.